Presented here are 15 T cell receptor beta chains from one specimen sequenced in a study of cytomegalovirus exposure and HLA in healthy donors. The PCR made use of 60 Vbeta and 13 Jbeta primers. Clones were read by immunoSEQ multiplex PCR, and TCRdb kept only the in-frame ones, dropping some. Its table lists approximately 150,000 clones. Sequences were obtained from PBMCs. The receptors come from a woman between 18 and 29 years old in good health and CMV-seronegative.

The rearrangement links TRBV18 to TRBJ2-7; 7 nucleotides line up with TRBD1. The CDR3 has 14 amino acids. J lost 6 bases, V lost 5 bases, and 10 bases had no gene match. Germline assignment: CDR1 KGHSH and CDR2 LQKENI. The CDR3 loop reads CASSTQGEIREQYF. The CDR3, as DNA: TGTGCCAGCTCAACCCAGGGGGAGATCCGCGAGCAGTACTTC.

CDR3 DNA sequence: TGTGCCAGCAGCTTAAAGGGCCTAGCGGGAGACCACAATGAGCAGTTCTTC. It translates to CASSLKGLAGDHNEQFF. The V gene is TRBV7-9, the J gene TRBJ2-1; TRBD2 matches 10 bases. V was clipped by 2 bases and J by 5 bases; unmatched bases: 9. Germline V gene data show CDR1 as SEHNR and CDR2 as FQNEAQ (reference sequence). The CDR3 spans 17 residues.

This clone shows up as medium-sized (0.01 to 0.1%) by frequency. The chain couples TRBV6-1 to TRBJ2-1; TRBD2 agrees at 12 bases. After removal of 2 bases from V and 4 bases from J, the junction contained 0 bases not matched to a gene. CDR3 length: 15 residues. Germline CDR1 is MNHNS and CDR2 is SASEGT. DNA for the CDR3: TGTGCCAGCAGTGAACTAGCGGGAGGGTACAATGAGCAGTTCTTC. Protein: CASSELAGGYNEQFF.

The rearrangement uses TRBV4-3 and TRBJ2-2; D perhaps matches TRBD2 (5 bases). Per the germline V gene, CDR1 is LGHNA and CDR2 is YSLEER. Trimming removed 0 bases from V and 7 bases from J, with 21 bases in between. The CDR3 covers 18 residues. CDR3 residues: CASSQDLVTGRLSGELFF. The DNA for the CDR3 is TGCGCCAGCAGCCAAGATCTCGTCACGGGGAGATTGAGCGGGGAGCTGTTTTTT.

The rearrangement uses TRBV2 and TRBJ2-2; TRBD1 might be the D (6 bases). V lost 5 bases and J lost 2, with 12 bases in between. In germline, CDR1 is SNHLY, CDR2 FYNNEI. The CDR3 length is 15 residues. Written as DNA, the CDR3 is TGTGCCAGCAGTCTAGACAGGATCAACACCGGGGAGCTGTTTTTT. As protein: CASSLDRINTGELFF.

The CDR3: CSVDLRETSRDYGYTF. DNA of the CDR3: TGCAGCGTTGATTTGCGAGAGACATCCAGGGACTATGGCTACACCTTC. The rearrangement joins TRBV29-1 to TRBJ1-2, with D perhaps matching TRBD1 (5 bases). V lost 3 bases and J lost 3, with 20 bases in between. CDR1 and CDR2 (germline): SQVTM, ANQGSEA. The CDR3 length is 16 residues.

This chain uses TRBV10-3 with TRBJ2-5, with D possibly matching TRBD2 (6 bases). With 5 bases removed from V and 5 bases from J, the gap between germline ends came to 18 bases. CDR3 size: 15 residues. From germline, CDR1 is ENHRY and CDR2 SYGVKD. The chain's CDR3 is CAISRDFLRWETQYF. The CDR3 nucleotides are TGTGCCATCAGTCGGGACTTCCTGAGGTGGGAGACCCAGTACTTC.

J is TRBJ2-2 and V is TRBV28; 10 bases line up with TRBD1. This CDR3 has 16 amino acids. CDR1 and CDR2 from the germline V gene are MDHEN and SYDVKM. J gave up 4 bases and V 10 bases, and 12 bases lay outside the gene matches. DNA for the CDR3: TGTGCCATCCAAAACCGGGACAGGGGTAGCACCGGGGAGCTGTTTTTT. Protein product: CAIQNRDRGSTGELFF.

The chain is built from TRBV7-2 and TRBJ2-6, with 7 nucleotides matching TRBD1. The germline gives CDR1 SGHTA, CDR2 FQGNSA. The CDR3 has 18 amino acids. The V and J ends lost 4 bases and 3 bases, in that order; junction bases with no gene match: 12. In DNA form, the CDR3 reads TGTGCCAGCAGCTGGACAGGACCTATTACCTTTGGGGCCAACGTCCTGACTTTC. It encodes CASSWTGPITFGANVLTF.

The CDR3 region is CASLTGSQGYTF. The DNA of the CDR3 is TGTGCCAGCCTCACGGGGTCTCAGGGCTACACCTTC. The chain recombines TRBV5-4 with TRBJ1-2, with unresolved D. From germline, CDR1 is SGHNT and CDR2 YYREEE (reference sequence). The CDR3 sequence is 12 residues long. V lost 7 bases to trimming and J lost 8 bases, with 15 bases between them.

The chain joins TRBV27 to TRBJ2-2; TRBD1 is a possible D gene (5 bases). CDR1 and CDR2 from the germline V gene are MNHEY and SMNVEV (reference sequence). The ends were cut back, 4 bases at V and 1 base at J, with 19 bases in the middle. This CDR3 region has 18 residues. The CDR3 nucleotides read TGTGCCAGCAGTTCCCCATCAAGGGGTCCCTTGAACACCGGGGAGCTGTTTTTT. This codes for CASSSPSRGPLNTGELFF.

The rearrangement uses TRBV29-1 and TRBJ2-5; TRBD2 matches 7 bases. The CDR3 consists of 14 residues. Losses at the gene ends were 3 bases for V and 3 bases for J; bases not matched to a gene: 7. CDR1 and CDR2 from the germline V gene are SQVTM and ANQGSEA. CDR3 sequence reads: CSVEVWGGEETQYF. DNA for the CDR3: TGCAGCGTTGAGGTATGGGGAGGGGAAGAGACCCAGTACTTC.

V and J are TRBV29-1 and TRBJ2-5; TRBD2 might be the D (5 bases). With the DNA end fitting TRBJ2-7 better, the J assignment may be wrong. This CDR3 has 12 residues. CDR1 is SQVTM and CDR2 is ANQGSEA in the germline V gene. DNA of the CDR3: TGCAGCGTTGATTCGGGGAGCTACGAGCAGTACTTC. Amino acids: CSVDSGSYEQYF.

The chain is built from TRBV7-9 and TRBJ2-1, with 12 bases that match TRBD2. The germline V gene encodes CDR1 SEHNR and CDR2 FQNEAQ (reference sequence). The junction had 4 bases not matched to a gene; V was cut back by 4 bases and J by 3 bases. The CDR3 covers 16 residues. The CDR3 DNA is TGTGCCAGCAGCTCCCTAGCGGGAGGGTTCTACAATGAGCAGTTCTTC. Its protein is CASSSLAGGFYNEQFF.

The chain is built from TRBV5-6 and TRBJ2-3, with TRBD2 matching over 15 bases. Germline CDR1 SGHDT, CDR2 YYEEEE. With V trimmed by 2 bases and J by 3 bases, 4 bases remained unmatched. This CDR3 has 17 residues. The CDR3 spells CASSFGLAGGVTDTQYF. The DNA of the CDR3 is TGTGCCAGCAGCTTCGGACTAGCGGGGGGGGTAACAGATACGCAGTATTTT.